Each of the 6 T cell receptor beta chains below was sequenced from the same sample in a study of technical replicates of blood from several donors. Using immunoSEQ multiplex PCR, the repertoire was profiled, and TCRdb retains in-frame clones only, with some absent. This sample has approximately 50,000 clones; around 94% occur once, and the top ten carry about 0.22%. Sequencing input: T cells isolated from PBMCs. These receptors were taken from a human donor in good health.

The rearrangement joins TRBV13 to TRBJ1-5, with D perhaps matching TRBD1 (6 bases). Deletions cut 0 bases from V and 5 bases from J, with 8 bases between. The germline gives CDR1 PRHDT, CDR2 FYEKMQ (reference sequence). CDR3 length: 14 amino acids. CDR3 nucleotide sequence: TGTGCCAGCAGCTTAGGACAGGGAGATCAGCCCCAGCATTTT. This translates into CASSLGQGDQPQHF. The full variable domain, completed using reference TRBV13 and TRBJ1-5, is AAGVIQSPRHLIKEKRETATLKCYPIPRHDTVYWYQQGPGQDPQFLISFYEKMQSDKGSIPDRFSAQQFSDYHSELNMSSLELGDSALYFCASSLGQGDQPQHFGDGTRLSIL.

This sequence joins TRBV28 and TRBJ1-5; the D gene is possibly TRBD1 (5 bases). This CDR3 is 12 amino acids long. From germline, CDR1 is MDHEN and CDR2 SYDVKM. The ends were cut back, 11 bases at V and 7 bases at J, with 15 bases in the middle. CDR3 in DNA: TGTGCCGGACGTGGGGGGGGACAGCCCCAGCATTTT. This encodes CAGRGGGQPQHF.

The genes are TRBV5-1 and TRBJ2-3; D is uncertain. Germline V gene data show CDR1 as SGHRS and CDR2 as YFSETQ. V was shortened by 4 bases and J by 2 bases, with 2 bases between the two germline ends. The CDR3 extends over 11 amino acids. The CDR3: CASSLTDTQYF. In DNA, the CDR3 is TGCGCCAGCAGCCTCACAGATACGCAGTATTTT.

V and J are TRBV10-3 and TRBJ2-3; 9 nucleotides line up with TRBD1. Germline trimming cut 3 bases from V and 1 base from J; bases unmatched to any gene: 2. The CDR3 contains 15 residues. CDR1 ENHRY and CDR2 SYGVKD come from the germline V gene. CDR3 region: CAISDRDRGTDTQYF. In DNA form, the CDR3 reads TGTGCCATCAGTGACCGGGACAGGGGCACAGATACGCAGTATTTT.

The genes are TRBV9 and TRBJ2-5, with D unresolved. This CDR3 region has 11 residues. CDR1 is SGDLS and CDR2 is YYNGEE in the germline V gene. V dropped 1 base and J dropped 5 bases, with 3 bases sitting between them. In DNA form, the CDR3 reads TGTGCCAGCAGCGTATCGGAGACCCAGTACTTC. Amino acid sequence: CASSVSETQYF.

The chain employs TRBV9 and TRBJ1-1; the D gene is possibly TRBD1 (5 bases). The CDR3 length is 15 residues. Trimming cost V 2 bases and J 2 bases, with 13 bases left between them. Per the germline V gene, CDR1 is SGDLS and CDR2 is YYNGEE. CDR3 residues: CASSVGGLHNTEAFF. Here the CDR3 DNA reads TGTGCCAGCAGCGTCGGGGGTCTCCACAACACTGAAGCTTTCTTT.